The next 22 T cell receptor beta chains were all read from a single sample in a study of T-cell memory formation after mild COVID-19. TCRdb used MiXCR to reprocess the 5' RACE reads, holding one entry per CDR3 protein. The sample yields around 340,000 distinct CDR3 sequences, more than 15% seen once. Sequenced: PBMCs or a T cell subset sorted from them (not recorded which). The receptors come from a man aged 18 to 29 who had mild COVID-19 (a few samples of this study predate the infection). Cell type and time point are not known.

This clonotype was seen a few times. This chain links TRBV11-2 with TRBJ2-3, with D unclear. V lost 8 bases and J lost 2, with 14 bases in between. Germline assignment: CDR1 SGHAT and CDR2 FQNNGV. This CDR3 spans 14 amino acids. The CDR3 nucleotides read TGTGCCAGCCTCCCTCGGGCCTTCACAGATACGCAGTATTTT. Translation gives CASLPRAFTDTQYF. The variable domain in full, completed from reference TRBV11-2 and TRBJ2-3, reads EAGVAQSPRYKIIEKRQSVAFWCNPISGHATLYWYQQILGQGPKLLIQFQNNGVVDDSQLPKDRFSAERLKGVDSTLKIQPAKLEDSAVYLCASLPRAFTDTQYFGPGTRLTVL.

The chain couples TRBV7-9 to TRBJ1-2; D is undetermined. Deletions cut 0 bases from V and 6 bases from J, with 5 bases between. The CDR3 is made up of 12 amino acids. CDR1 is SEHNR and CDR2 is FQNEAQ in the germline V gene (reference sequence). CDR3 loop: CASSLAVDGYTF. The CDR3 region has the DNA TGTGCCAGCAGCTTAGCGGTAGATGGCTACACCTTC.

The chain carries TRBV27 and TRBJ1-1; 8 bases map to TRBD1. CDR1 and CDR2 (germline): MNHEY, SMNVEV (reference sequence). The CDR3 spans 15 residues. J lost 5 bases, V lost 8 bases, and 13 bases had no gene match. CDR3 sequence: CASAGQGTGRTEAFF. In nucleotides, the CDR3 is TGTGCCAGCGCCGGACAGGGTACGGGCCGAACTGAAGCTTTCTTT.

V and J are TRBV7-2 and TRBJ2-3, with TRBD2 identical over 7 bases. J gave up 2 bases and V 0 bases, and 5 bases lay outside the gene matches. The germline V gene encodes CDR1 SGHTA and CDR2 FQGNSA. The CDR3 covers 16 residues. The CDR3 is CASSLAPGTNTDTQYF. The DNA of the CDR3 is TGTGCCAGCAGCTTAGCCCCCGGGACTAACACAGATACGCAGTATTTT.

This clonotype occurred a few times. The chain uses TRBV3-1 and TRBJ2-7; the D gene could be TRBD1 or TRBD2 (5 bases each). CDR1 and CDR2 (germline): LGHDT, YNNKEL (reference sequence). V was trimmed by 1 base and J by 6 bases, leaving 7 bases between them. The CDR3 has 12 amino acids. The DNA for the CDR3 is TGTGCCAGCAGCCAAGGAGGGGCCGAGCAGTACTTC. It codes for CASSQGGAEQYF.

This clonotype was recorded a few times. V and J are TRBV12-3 or TRBV12-4 and TRBJ1-1, with 8 positions matching TRBD1. Trimming took 7 bases from V and 7 from J; bases not matched to a gene: 8. This CDR3 has 13 residues. CDR3 region: CASTHDRGNEAFF. CDR3 sequence (DNA): TGTGCCAGCACCCATGACAGGGGAAATGAAGCTTTCTTT.

This clonotype was detected only a few times. This rearrangement joins TRBV2 to TRBJ2-1; D gene ambiguous. The CDR3 runs 13 residues. V dropped 11 bases and J dropped 7 bases, with 18 bases sitting between them. Germline V gives CDR1 SNHLY, CDR2 FYNNEI. The DNA for the CDR3 is TGTGCCGGAGACTCTCACCTGGGGAATGAGCAGTTCTTC. Its translation is CAGDSHLGNEQFF.

CDR3 DNA: TGTGCCGCGAGTCGGGGACTAGCGAGGACAGATACGCAGTATTTT. It codes for CAASRGLARTDTQYF. The chain has TRBV10-3 and TRBJ2-3; 10 bases are a match to TRBD2. The V gene end was trimmed by 11 bases and the J gene end by 3 bases; junction bases not matched to a gene: 11. The CDR3 length is 15 residues. Germline V lookup: CDR1 ENHRY, CDR2 SYGVKD.

V and J are TRBV5-6 and TRBJ2-3, with D possibly TRBD2 on 5 matching bases. Deletions cut 1 base from V and 1 base from J, with 13 bases between. CDR1 and CDR2 (germline): SGHDT, YYEEEE. The CDR3 has 16 amino acids. Written as DNA, the CDR3 is TGTGCCAGCAGCTTGAGGGCCGGACTCCGCACAGATACGCAGTATTTT. Its translation is CASSLRAGLRTDTQYF.

Many counts were recorded for this clonotype. The chain joins TRBV6-6 to TRBJ1-3; no clear D. The ends were cut back, 2 bases at V and 2 bases at J, with 7 bases in the middle. CDR1 is MNHNY and CDR2 is SVGAGI in the germline V gene (reference sequence). The CDR3 runs to 14 residues. Here the CDR3 reads CASSYLTAGNTIYF. CDR3 DNA: TGTGCCAGCAGTTACCTCACAGCTGGAAACACCATATATTTT.

This sequence joins TRBV6-4 and TRBJ2-7; D possibly uses TRBD1 or TRBD2 (5 bases each). The CDR3 runs 13 residues. The V end lost 3 bases, the J end lost 3 bases, and 9 bases lay between the germline ends. CDR1 and CDR2 from the germline V gene are MRHNA and SNTAGT. This CDR3 reads CASSEGPDYEQYF. The CDR3 nucleotides read TGTGCCAGCAGTGAGGGACCGGACTACGAGCAGTACTTC.

This clonotype was counted many times. V usage is TRBV12-3 or TRBV12-4 and J usage is TRBJ2-7, with D possibly TRBD1 on 5 matching bases. V lost 5 bases and J lost 0, with 14 bases in between. The CDR3 is 15 amino acids. In DNA, the CDR3 is TGTGCCAGCAGTCTGTTGACAGTTCTCTCCTACGAGCAGTACTTC. Protein product: CASSLLTVLSYEQYF.

This clonotype has just a few counts. The chain recombines TRBV20-1 with TRBJ1-5; 7 positions agree with TRBD1. The germline CDR1 and CDR2 sequences are DFQATT and SNEGSKA (reference sequence). V lost 3 bases, J lost 6 bases, and 8 bases stayed unmatched. CDR3 length equals 14 residues. CDR3 in DNA: TGCAGTGCTAGCCGGGACAGCGTCGGTCAGCCCCAGCATTTT. Translated, it gives CSASRDSVGQPQHF.

The DNA of the CDR3 is TGTGCCAGCAGCTTTCGGGGCTCCTACGAGCAGTACTTC. Protein: CASSFRGSYEQYF. V is TRBV5-6 and J is TRBJ2-7; weak D call: TRBD2 (5 bases). CDR1 SGHDT and CDR2 YYEEEE come from the germline V gene. The CDR3 is 13 amino acids. The V gene lost 2 bases and the J gene lost 0 bases, with 6 bases spanning the gap.

The chain carries TRBV9 and TRBJ2-1, with TRBD1 as a possible D gene (5 bases). V lost 0 bases and J 4 bases, leaving 11 bases between the germline ends. The CDR3 runs 15 residues. Germline lookup yields CDR1 SGDLS and CDR2 YYNGEE. CDR3 sequence: CASSVGGLIYNEQFF. The CDR3, as DNA: TGTGCCAGCAGCGTAGGGGGCCTCATTTACAATGAGCAGTTCTTC.

This clonotype was recorded many times. V gene TRBV18 combines with J gene TRBJ2-5; 9 positions match TRBD1. CDR1 is KGHSH, CDR2 LQKENI, per germline. This CDR3 is built from 16 residues. J was trimmed by 7 bases and V by 2 bases; bases with no gene match: 11. CDR3 sequence reads: CASSPTEQGARGTQYF. The CDR3 nucleotides read TGTGCCAGCTCACCAACGGAACAGGGGGCTAGGGGGACCCAGTACTTC.

The gene calls are TRBV2 and TRBJ1-5; no clear D. The germline V gene has CDR1 SNHLY and CDR2 FYNNEI. Trimming removed 6 bases from V and 4 bases from J, with 16 bases in between. The CDR3 runs to 15 residues. The CDR3 here is CASRQSQLRNQPQHF. CDR3 sequence (DNA): TGTGCCAGCAGACAGAGCCAACTGCGGAATCAGCCCCAGCATTTT.

This clonotype appeared a few times. The chain carries TRBV12-3 or TRBV12-4 and TRBJ2-6; D may be TRBD2 (5 bases). V lost 2 bases, J lost 2 bases, and 13 bases lay in between. CDR3 length: 17 residues. CDR3 residues: CASSLPPHGAGANVLTF. DNA of the CDR3: TGTGCCAGCAGTTTACCCCCTCACGGGGCTGGGGCCAACGTCCTGACTTTC.

This clonotype was detected ten times or more. V usage is TRBV27 and J usage is TRBJ1-2; D is unresolved. V lost 6 bases, J lost 4 bases, and 21 bases lay in between. CDR3 length: 16 residues. Germline CDR1 is MNHEY and CDR2 is SMNVEV (reference sequence). The CDR3 loop is CASSPKGALSPYGYTF. DNA for the CDR3: TGTGCCAGCAGCCCGAAGGGCGCCCTATCCCCCTATGGCTACACCTTC.

This clonotype was detected ten times or more. The J gene is TRBJ1-5, the V gene TRBV10-3; no reliable D call. V lost 4 bases and J lost 1, with 11 bases in between. This CDR3 spans 15 amino acids. Germline CDR1 reads ENHRY; CDR2 reads SYGVKD. Here the CDR3 DNA reads TGTGCCATCAGTGCGGACCTGATCAGCAATCAGCCCCAGCATTTT. Translating it yields CAISADLISNQPQHF.

The chain links TRBV7-6 to TRBJ2-1; D gene ambiguous. The germline V gene has CDR1 SGHVS and CDR2 FNYEAQ. V gave up 1 base and J gave up 5 bases, with 12 bases separating them. The CDR3 runs to 15 residues. CDR3 DNA: TGTGCCAGCAGCTTAGTTGGCGATGCGAACAATGAGCAGTTCTTC. Translation: CASSLVGDANNEQFF. The variable domain in full, with the rest retrieved from reference TRBV7-6 and TRBJ2-1, is GAGVSQSPRYKVTKRGQDVALRCDPISGHVSLYWYRQALGQGPEFLTYFNYEAQQDKSGLPNDRFSAERPEGSISTLTIQRTEQRDSAMYRCASSLVGDANNEQFFGPGTRLTVL.

V usage is TRBV28 and J usage is TRBJ2-5; TRBD2 agrees at 7 bases. This CDR3 region has 13 residues. Germline trimming cut 6 bases from V and 5 bases from J; bases unmatched to any gene: 6. CDR1 and CDR2 from the germline V gene are MDHEN and SYDVKM. In DNA form, the CDR3 reads TGTGCCAGCAGGAAGGGAGGGGCCGAGACCCAGTACTTC. Amino acids: CASRKGGAETQYF.